This TCR beta chain was sequenced in a study of graft-versus-host responses after intestinal transplantation. Unmatched junction bases numbered 10, after V lost 5 bases and J lost 4 bases. Germline CDR1 SEHNR, CDR2 FQNEAQ (reference sequence). This CDR3 spans 15 amino acids. A remark on this clone: Its antigen is still unknown.

Here immunoSEQ multiplex PCR was the method, and the copy in TCRdb shows in-frame clones only, minus some. The data contain 81,000 or so clones, 80% to 95% of them seen just once; the ten biggest clones take up 1% to 1.4%. Sequenced here: unstimulated CD8+ T cells sorted from spleen or lymph node cells, sampled before transplant. This chain links TRBV7-9 with TRBJ1-1, with TRBD1 matching 7 bases. The sequence was obtained from a human donor who was the organ donor for an intestinal transplant. CDR3 bases: TGTGCCAGCAGCCACTGGGGGGACAGAATCACTGAAGCTTTCTTT. Its translation: CASSHWGDRITEAFF.